These 18 T cell receptor beta chains originate from one sample sequenced in a study of blood T cell repertoires in COVID-19. Data came from immunoSEQ multiplex PCR; TCRdb stores just in-frame clones and leaves some out. In the table there are roughly 260,000 clones, roughly 87% of which are singletons. Sequencing was done on a sample of PBMCs or T cells enriched from blood (not recorded which). These receptors all stem from a woman between 25 and 40 years old with acute COVID-19.

The chain uses TRBV6-4 and TRBJ2-3; 9 bases align to TRBD2. The CDR3 covers 15 residues. With 5 bases clipped from V and 0 bases from J, the junction kept 3 bases outside the gene matches. Germline V gene sequence: CDR1 MRHNA, CDR2 SNTAGT. Here the CDR3 reads CASSQTSGSTDTQYF. DNA for the CDR3: TGTGCCAGCAGTCAGACTAGCGGAAGCACAGATACGCAGTATTTT.

The rearrangement joins TRBV5-4 to TRBJ1-2, with TRBD1 matching 8 bases. The trim removed 4 bases at V and 7 bases at J, leaving 9 bases unmatched. CDR3 size: 14 residues. Germline loops: CDR1 SGHNT, CDR2 YYREEE (reference sequence). The CDR3 loop reads CASSRNTGGGGYTF. CDR3 DNA: TGTGCCAGCAGCCGAAATACAGGGGGGGGTGGCTACACCTTC.

This clone has just a few counts. The V gene is TRBV7-2, the J gene TRBJ1-2; 7 positions agree with TRBD1. This CDR3 has 14 residues. The V and J ends lost 2 bases and 3 bases, in that order; junction bases with no gene match: 3. Germline assignment: CDR1 SGHTA and CDR2 FQGNSA. The CDR3 DNA follows: TGTGCCAGCAGCTTAATCGGACAGGACTATGGCTACACCTTC. It encodes CASSLIGQDYGYTF.

The rearrangement uses TRBV5-1 and TRBJ2-1; 9 bases are a match to TRBD2. Trimming took 4 bases from V and 0 from J; bases not matched to a gene: 20. CDR1 is SGHRS, CDR2 YFSETQ, per germline. This CDR3 has 21 residues. The CDR3 region is CASSPEGRRGGQNFSYNEQFF. The CDR3 DNA follows: TGCGCCAGCAGCCCGGAGGGCAGGCGGGGGGGCCAAAATTTCTCCTACAATGAGCAGTTCTTC.

This clone has only one observation. This rearrangement joins TRBV12-3 or TRBV12-4 to TRBJ1-1; TRBD1 aligns across 7 bases. The CDR3 consists of 13 residues. J lost 3 bases, V lost 5 bases, and 3 bases had no gene match. The CDR3 DNA is TGTGCCAGCAGTCCCGACAGGGACACTGAAGCTTTCTTT. Protein: CASSPDRDTEAFF.

For the CDR3, the DNA is TGTGCCAGCAGTCTCCTCCTAGCGGGGGGCGGAAAGACCCAGTACTTC. Its translation is CASSLLLAGGGKTQYF. The V call is TRBV6-2 or TRBV6-3, the J call TRBJ2-5, with 11 bases fitting TRBD2. V lost 5 bases to trimming and J lost 6 bases; unmatched junction nucleotides: 11. Germline CDR1 is MNHEY and CDR2 is SVGEGT. This CDR3 is built from 16 residues.

DNA of the CDR3: TGTGCCAGCAGTCTACCCCGACTAGCGGCTCGGTGGGGGCAAGAGACCCAGTACTTC. Its translation is CASSLPRLAARWGQETQYF. The rearrangement joins TRBV6-6 to TRBJ2-5, with 9 bases fitting TRBD2. This CDR3 contains 19 residues. Germline-derived CDR1 and CDR2 are MNHNY and SVGAGI (reference sequence). J gave up 2 bases and V 5 bases, and 18 bases lay outside the gene matches.

The gene calls are TRBV28 and TRBJ1-5, with TRBD1 identical over 11 bases. The CDR3 is 17 amino acids. Germline CDR1 MDHEN, CDR2 SYDVKM. V trimming: 5 bases; J trimming: 2 bases; junction bases outside the gene matches: 8. CDR3 region: CASSPRDRGSGNQPQHF. CDR3 nucleotide sequence: TGTGCCAGCAGTCCTCGGGACAGGGGGTCGGGCAATCAGCCCCAGCATTTT.

The chain employs TRBV7-3 and TRBJ2-3; D is uncertain. Germline CDR1 and CDR2: SGHTA and FQGTGA. Trimming cost V 2 bases and J 4 bases, with 4 bases left between them. CDR3 length: 12 residues. The CDR3, as DNA: TGTGCCAGCAGCTTATCGTCAGATACGCAGTATTTT. Its protein product is CASSLSSDTQYF.

The chain has TRBV5-3 and TRBJ1-5; D is uncertain. TRBV5-3 counts as an open reading frame of uncertain function. The CDR3 consists of 17 residues. Trimming shortened V by 6 bases and J by 1 base, and 20 bases separated the two germline ends. The CDR3 protein is CARIIVGPGASNQPQHF. CDR3 DNA sequence: TGTGCCAGAATCATTGTCGGCCCGGGAGCCAGCAATCAGCCCCAGCATTTT.

The chain has TRBV19 and TRBJ2-6, with a tentative D call TRBD1 (7 bases). Trimming shortened V by 10 bases and J by 1 base, and 23 bases separated the two germline ends. This CDR3 contains 18 residues. Germline lookup yields CDR1 LNHDA and CDR2 SQIVND (reference sequence). This CDR3 reads CAKRHRGTVSSGANVLTF. The CDR3 DNA sequence: TGTGCCAAGCGCCACCGCGGGACAGTTTCTTCTGGGGCCAACGTCCTGACTTTC.

The chain employs TRBV12-3 or TRBV12-4 and TRBJ2-7, with TRBD2 matching over 8 bases. The trim removed 5 bases at V and 5 bases at J, leaving 5 bases unmatched. The CDR3 has 13 amino acids. CDR3 in amino acids: CASSRTSSHEQYF. CDR3 in DNA: TGTGCCAGCAGTAGGACTAGCAGCCACGAGCAGTACTTC.

The chain couples TRBV5-4 to TRBJ2-3; D uncertain. This CDR3 has 15 residues. CDR1 SGHNT and CDR2 YYREEE come from the germline V gene (reference sequence). Trimming stripped 1 base from V and 7 bases from J, with 16 bases between. The CDR3 coding sequence is TGTGCCAGCAGCTTGCCTAGTTTTGGCCGTCATACGCAGTATTTT. Protein product: CASSLPSFGRHTQYF.

The chain carries TRBV4-3 and TRBJ1-5; D uncertain. The V gene lost 4 bases and the J gene lost 2 bases, with 9 bases spanning the gap. The CDR3 contains 14 residues. Germline V gene lookup returns CDR1 LGHNA and CDR2 YSLEER. CDR3 in amino acids: CASSLQRGNQPQHF. The CDR3 bases are TGCGCCAGCAGCCTACAACGGGGCAATCAGCCCCAGCATTTT.

V and J are TRBV5-1 and TRBJ2-5; D is possibly TRBD2 (6 bases). The CDR3 sequence is 14 residues long. The V gene lost 1 base and the J gene lost 8 bases, with 15 bases spanning the gap. Germline CDR1 and CDR2: SGHRS and YFSETQ. CDR3 region: CASSLSAGRETQYF. CDR3 coding DNA: TGCGCCAGCAGCTTGTCGGCGGGACGGGAAACCCAGTACTTC.

The J gene is TRBJ2-3, the V gene TRBV5-5; 7 bases line up with TRBD2. This CDR3 has 15 residues. The V gene's germline CDR1 is SGHKS and CDR2 YYEKEE (reference sequence). With V trimmed by 4 bases and J by 0 bases, 5 bases remained unmatched. For the CDR3, the DNA is TGTGCCAGCAGCCAAACTAGCGCCAGCACAGATACGCAGTATTTT. As protein: CASSQTSASTDTQYF.

The rearrangement uses TRBV2 and TRBJ1-4; the D gene is possibly TRBD1 (6 bases). V lost 7 bases to trimming and J lost 0 bases, with 12 bases between them. The CDR3 runs 15 residues. Germline V gene sequence: CDR1 SNHLY, CDR2 FYNNEI. The chain's CDR3 is CASNQGLSTNEKLFF. Written as DNA, the CDR3 is TGTGCCAGCAATCAGGGGTTATCAACTAATGAAAAACTGTTTTTT.

The CDR3 is CASSLGGAGANVLTF. In DNA, the CDR3 is TGTGCCAGCAGCTTGGGGGGGGCTGGGGCCAACGTCCTGACTTTC. V is TRBV5-4 and J is TRBJ2-6, with D perhaps matching TRBD2 (6 bases). Trimming left V 0 bases short and J 2 bases short, with 6 bases between. Germline CDR1 is SGHNT and CDR2 is YYREEE (reference sequence). CDR3 length equals 15 residues. The full variable domain, with the rest looked up from reference TRBV5-4 and TRBJ2-6, is ETGVTQSPTHLIKTRGQQVTLRCSSQSGHNTVSWYQQALGQGPQFIFQYYREEENGRGNFPPRFSGLQFPNYSSELNVNALELDDSALYLCASSLGGAGANVLTFGAGSRLTVL.